The 8 T cell receptor beta chains below were found in one sample sequenced in a study of blood T cell repertoires in COVID-19. TCRdb's table, derived via immunoSEQ multiplex PCR, lists solely in-frame clones and lacks some. Of fewer than 250,000 clones listed, over 80% are singletons. Sample: peripheral blood. Receptors originate from a woman aged 55 to 70 with COVID-19, enrolled during active disease.

The chain has TRBV10-3 and TRBJ2-7; D uncertain. The CDR3 consists of 12 residues. From germline, CDR1 is ENHRY and CDR2 SYGVKD. V was trimmed by 11 bases and J by 3 bases, leaving 14 bases between them. The CDR3 DNA follows: TGTGCCGCCTCTCAGGTGTTCTACGAGCAGTACTTC. As protein: CAASQVFYEQYF.

CDR3 residues: CASSQEYRGHPNSNQPQHF. The CDR3 bases are TGCGCCAGCAGCCAAGAATACAGGGGGCACCCAAATAGCAATCAGCCCCAGCATTTT. The V call is TRBV4-1, the J call TRBJ1-5, with 9 positions matching TRBD1. Germline-derived CDR1 and CDR2 are MGHRA and YSYEKL. The CDR3 has 19 amino acids. The trim removed 0 bases at V and 0 bases at J, leaving 9 bases unmatched.

This chain connects TRBV21-1 to TRBJ1-3; no DNA check was done on the table's D call, TRBD1. TRBV21-1 is classified as a pseudogene. CDR3 length: 17 residues. The CDR3 nucleotides are TGTGCCACCAACCGGGACAGGCTTATAAACGTCGGAAACACCATATATTTT. It encodes CATNRDRLINVGNTIYF.

This clone qualifies as medium-sized. This sequence joins TRBV7-9 and TRBJ2-7; 9 positions match TRBD1. CDR3 length: 15 amino acids. CDR1 and CDR2 (germline): SEHNR, FQNEAQ (reference sequence). J gave up 4 bases and V 3 bases, and 7 bases lay outside the gene matches. Here the CDR3 DNA reads TGTGCCAGCAGCTTTGGGGGACAGGGCGCGTACGAGCAGTACGTC. Encoded protein: CASSFGGQGAYEQYV.

This clone was seen a handful of times. The chain uses TRBV28 and TRBJ1-2; D possibly corresponds to TRBD1 (5 bases). Germline V gene sequence: CDR1 MDHEN, CDR2 SYDVKM. V shed 0 bases and J shed 6 bases, with 11 bases lying between them. CDR3 length: 14 residues. Here the CDR3 DNA reads TGTGCCAGCAGTTTATGGCGTCAGGGTGATGGCTACACCTTC. Amino acids: CASSLWRQGDGYTF.

This clone was seen a single time. This rearrangement joins TRBV6-5 to TRBJ1-6; perhaps TRBD1 as D (6 bases). The CDR3 consists of 16 residues. Germline-derived CDR1 and CDR2 are MNHEY and SVGAGI. V was shortened by 4 bases and J by 0 bases, with 10 bases between the two germline ends. The CDR3 reads CASSSPDSSYNSPLHF. The DNA of the CDR3 is TGTGCCAGCAGTTCTCCGGACAGCTCCTATAATTCACCCCTCCACTTT.

The CDR3 bases are TGTGCCAGCAGCACGGACAGGCTCACAGATACGCAGTATTTT. Amino acid sequence: CASSTDRLTDTQYF. The V gene is TRBV28, the J gene TRBJ2-3, with 7 nucleotides matching TRBD1. The germline V gene encodes CDR1 MDHEN and CDR2 SYDVKM. With 6 bases clipped from V and 2 bases from J, the junction kept 5 bases outside the gene matches. There are 14 residues in the CDR3.

In DNA form, the CDR3 reads TGTGCCAGCAGTTACAGTGGGAGGGGCTCTGAAGCTTTCTTT. Translated, it gives CASSYSGRGSEAFF. The chain recombines TRBV6-6 with TRBJ1-1; D is possibly TRBD1 (5 bases). The germline gives CDR1 MNHNY, CDR2 SVGAGI (reference sequence). The CDR3 length is 14 residues. The ends were cut back, 2 bases at V and 6 bases at J, with 13 bases in the middle.